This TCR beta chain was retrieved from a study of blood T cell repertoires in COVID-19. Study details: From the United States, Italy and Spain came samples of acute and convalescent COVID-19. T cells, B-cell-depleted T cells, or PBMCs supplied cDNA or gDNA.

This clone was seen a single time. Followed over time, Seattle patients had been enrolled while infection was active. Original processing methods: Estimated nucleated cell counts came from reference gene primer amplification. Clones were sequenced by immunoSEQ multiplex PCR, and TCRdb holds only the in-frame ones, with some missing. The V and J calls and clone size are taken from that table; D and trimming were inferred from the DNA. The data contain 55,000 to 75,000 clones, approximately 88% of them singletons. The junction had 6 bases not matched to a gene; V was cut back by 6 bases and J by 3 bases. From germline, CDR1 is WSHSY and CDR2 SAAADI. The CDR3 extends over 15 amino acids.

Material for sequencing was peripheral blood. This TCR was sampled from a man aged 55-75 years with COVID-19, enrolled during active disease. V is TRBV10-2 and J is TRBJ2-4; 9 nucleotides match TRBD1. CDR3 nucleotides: TGCGCCAGCAGACCCCCGGGACAGGGCAAAAACATTCAGTACTTC. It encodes CASRPPGQGKNIQYF.